Included here is one T cell receptor beta chain sequence, with context. Antigen specificity is unknown. V lost 5 bases and J 3 bases, leaving 13 bases between the germline ends. This CDR3 is 14 amino acids long. CDR1 is LNHDA, CDR2 SQIVND, per germline (reference sequence). The sample originates from a study of long-term antiretroviral therapy in people with HIV. A v3.0 immunoSEQ assay was performed at survey level. Using immunoSEQ multiplex PCR, the repertoire was profiled, and TCRdb retains in-frame clones only, with some absent. Of 15,000 or so clones listed, roughly nine tenths are singletons. Broader study findings: Dominance of pre-ART expanded clones persisted, fluctuating and often declining after ART.

The source was unsorted PBMCs, collected 0.6 years after starting antiretroviral therapy. This sequence originates from a woman aged 40 to 50 with HIV. This sequence joins TRBV19 and TRBJ1-1, with D possibly being TRBD1 (5 bases). DNA of the CDR3: TGTGCCAGTAGTGGTCCGGCGGGGGACACTGAAGCTTTCTTT. It translates to CASSGPAGDTEAFF.